The T cell receptor (beta chain) under discussion was sequenced for a study of CD8+ T cells in alopecia areata (dated by TCRdb to 2016 to 2019). About the study as a whole: The treated patients took part in an open-label pilot trial in which moderate-to-severe alopecia areata was treated with oral tofacitinib at 5 to 10 mg twice daily. High-throughput TCRbeta sequencing was used to examine T cell clonal expansion in alopecia areata in both the C3H/HeJ mouse model and human patients. Scalp tissue and sorted CD4+ and CD8+ peripheral blood T cells from patchy and totalis/universalis alopecia areata patients and from healthy controls were covered by human TCRbeta sequencing. Scalp clonality was compared across normal scalp (n=4), patchy alopecia areata scalp (n=8), and alopecia totalis/universalis scalp (n=8). Patients stayed on tofacitinib for 6 to 18 months and then had 6 months of follow-up off drug so that delayed response and recurrence could be assessed. Amplification of TCRbeta CDR3 regions was done by immunoSEQ multiplex PCR using 35 Vbeta forward primers and 13 Jbeta reverse primers. Tofacitinib-treated patients had biopsies at baseline and at 4 and 24 weeks of treatment, with a later scalp biopsy in several patients. RNA came from the PAXgene miRNA kit for fixed scalp, the miRNeasy kit for PBMCs, and the RNeasy kit for mouse skin.

A remark on this clone: Its target antigen remains unknown. No much larger clone exists at a distance of one base, and base qualities are not known.

The junction shows trimming of 4 bases on V and 8 bases on J, plus 17 bases between the germline ends. Looking up the germline V gene yields CDR1 MNHEY and CDR2 SVGAGI. The CDR3 contains 14 residues, cysteine and phenylalanine counted. Only the CDR3 DNA is retained, 42 bases long and in frame from the first base. On the study overall, not on this receptor specifically: Shared TCR sequences between patients were less evident than in mice, which may be partly attributable to HLA diversity in the patient population. Compared with normal scalp, lesional scalp, particularly in alopecia totalis/universalis, had higher clonality and more expanded CD8+ clones, which suggests antigenic drive. Unlike mouse skin, where gammadelta T cells dominate, normal human skin contains resident alphabeta T cells that get sequenced too, which complicates analysis of the scalp TCR repertoire.

From alopecia areata patients, peripheral blood was collected along with lesional scalp punch biopsies. PBMCs were isolated by density centrifugation and stained for CD3, CD4 and CD8, after which CD4+ and CD8+ T cells were sorted on a FACSAria. Library prep was done by the immunoSEQ multiplex PCR assay. To provide template for TCR sequencing, every sample had RNA extracted and reverse transcribed into cDNA. First-strand cDNA was synthesized with SuperScript III using a 2:1 mix of oligo-dT and random hexamers. A synthetic immune receptor repertoire was used to measure amplification bias, and any remaining bias was corrected computationally. As for the authors' bioinformatics: Raw reads were preprocessed to remove errors, and CDR3 was defined by IMGT conventions from the conserved cysteine to phenylalanine. To get clonality, Shannon entropy was normalized by log2 of the number of productive unique TCRs and the result was subtracted from 1. Whether each scalp clone was CD4 or CD8 was inferred by checking scalp TCRbeta sequences against the CD4 and CD8 repertoires from sorted blood. TCRdb holds this immuneACCESS table with in-frame rearrangements only. Some clones are missing; in checked studies, unresolved V genes explain under half, and the rest has no known cause. That table supplies the V and J calls and clone size; D and trimming were determined from the DNA. This sample has some 95,000 clones in its table, and over 40% of those were observed once. About 0.79% of the sample rests with the top ten.

Material: CD4+ T cells sorted from blood. The chain is assembled from TRBV6-5 and TRBJ1-2; the D gene lacks a confident call. This receptor was obtained from a human donor with alopecia areata. The CDR3 corresponds to CASSWGPGLGGYTF. The nucleotide sequence reads as follows: TGTGCCAGCAGTTGGGGTCCGGGGTTGGGCGGCTACACCTTC.